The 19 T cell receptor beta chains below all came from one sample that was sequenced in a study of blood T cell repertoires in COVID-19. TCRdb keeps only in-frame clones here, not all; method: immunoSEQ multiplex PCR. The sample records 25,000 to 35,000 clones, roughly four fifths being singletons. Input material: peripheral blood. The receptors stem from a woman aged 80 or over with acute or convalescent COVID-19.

CDR3 sequence reads: CASSSGAGGSYNEQFF. The CDR3 region has the DNA TGTGCCAGCAGTTCCGGAGCGGGGGGATCCTACAATGAGCAGTTCTTC. The chain is built from TRBV28 and TRBJ2-1; 9 nucleotides match TRBD2. Unmatched junction bases numbered 5, after V lost 4 bases and J lost 1 base. CDR1 is MDHEN, CDR2 SYDVKM, per germline. The length of the CDR3 is 16 residues.

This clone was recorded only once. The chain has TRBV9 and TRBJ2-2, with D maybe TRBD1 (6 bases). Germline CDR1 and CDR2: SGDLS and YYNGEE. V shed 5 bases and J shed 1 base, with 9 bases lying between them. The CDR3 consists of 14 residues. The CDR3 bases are TGTGCCAGCAGACAAGGGGGGAACACCGGGGAGCTGTTTTTT. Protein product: CASRQGGNTGELFF.

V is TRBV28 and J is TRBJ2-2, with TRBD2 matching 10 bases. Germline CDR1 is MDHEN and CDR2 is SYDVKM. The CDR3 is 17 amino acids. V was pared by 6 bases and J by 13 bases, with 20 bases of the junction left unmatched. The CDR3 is CASRFPGLATRSPVLFF. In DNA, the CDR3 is TGTGCCAGCAGATTTCCGGGACTAGCGACTCGCTCCCCGGTGCTGTTTTTT.

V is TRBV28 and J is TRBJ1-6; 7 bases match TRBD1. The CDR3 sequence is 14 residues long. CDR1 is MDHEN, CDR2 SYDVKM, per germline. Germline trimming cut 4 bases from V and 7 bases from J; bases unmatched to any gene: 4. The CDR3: CASSSGQTNSPLHF. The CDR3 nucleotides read TGTGCCAGCAGTTCGGGACAGACAAATTCACCCCTCCACTTT.

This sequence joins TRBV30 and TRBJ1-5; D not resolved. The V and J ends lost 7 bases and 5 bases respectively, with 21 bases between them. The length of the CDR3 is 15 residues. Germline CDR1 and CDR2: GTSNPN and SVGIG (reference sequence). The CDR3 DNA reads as TGTGCCTACATGACAAGAGGAGGGTGGGATCAGCCCCAGCATTTT. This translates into CAYMTRGGWDQPQHF.

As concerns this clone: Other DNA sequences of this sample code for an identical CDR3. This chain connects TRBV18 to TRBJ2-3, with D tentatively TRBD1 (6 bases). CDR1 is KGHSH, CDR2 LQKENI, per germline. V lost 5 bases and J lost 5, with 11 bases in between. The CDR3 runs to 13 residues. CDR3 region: CASSVQGRDTQYF. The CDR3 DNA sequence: TGTGCCAGCTCAGTCCAGGGGAGAGATACGCAGTATTTT.

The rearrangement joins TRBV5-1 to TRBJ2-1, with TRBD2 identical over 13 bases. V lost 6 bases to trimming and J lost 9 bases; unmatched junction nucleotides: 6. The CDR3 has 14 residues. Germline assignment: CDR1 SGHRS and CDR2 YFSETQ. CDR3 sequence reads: CASKGTSGIPEQFF. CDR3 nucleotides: TGCGCCAGCAAGGGGACTAGCGGGATTCCTGAGCAGTTCTTC.

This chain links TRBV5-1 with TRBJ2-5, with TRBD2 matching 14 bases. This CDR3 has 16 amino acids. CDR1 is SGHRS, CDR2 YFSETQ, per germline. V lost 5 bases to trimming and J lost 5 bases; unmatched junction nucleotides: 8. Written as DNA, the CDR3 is TGCGCCAGCAGACAGACTAGCGGGGGGGCCGAGGAGACCCAGTACTTC. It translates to CASRQTSGGAEETQYF. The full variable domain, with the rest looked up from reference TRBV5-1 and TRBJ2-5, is KAGVTQTPRYLIKTRGQQVTLSCSPISGHRSVSWYQQTPGQGLQFLFEYFSETQRNKGNFPGRFSGRQFSNSRSEMNVSTLELGDSALYLCASRQTSGGAEETQYFGPGTRLLVL.

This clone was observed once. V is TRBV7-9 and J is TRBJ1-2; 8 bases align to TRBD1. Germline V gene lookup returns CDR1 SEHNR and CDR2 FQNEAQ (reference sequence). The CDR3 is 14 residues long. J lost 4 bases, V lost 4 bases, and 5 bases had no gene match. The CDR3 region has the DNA TGTGCCAGCAGCTCGACAGGGGAAAGCTATGGCTACACCTTC. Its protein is CASSSTGESYGYTF.

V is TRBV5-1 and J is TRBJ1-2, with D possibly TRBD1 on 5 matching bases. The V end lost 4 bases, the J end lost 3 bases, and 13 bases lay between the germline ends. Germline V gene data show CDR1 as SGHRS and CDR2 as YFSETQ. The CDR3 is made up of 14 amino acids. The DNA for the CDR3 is TGCGCCAGCAGCCCAGGGAACACAGACTATGGCTACACCTTC. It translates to CASSPGNTDYGYTF.

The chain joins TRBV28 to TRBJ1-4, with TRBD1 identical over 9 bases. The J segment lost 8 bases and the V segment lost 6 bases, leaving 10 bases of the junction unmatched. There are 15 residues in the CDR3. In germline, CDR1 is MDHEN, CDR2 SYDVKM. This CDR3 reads CASSPPGQGREKLFF. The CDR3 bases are TGTGCCAGCAGCCCCCCGGGACAGGGAAGGGAAAAACTGTTTTTT.

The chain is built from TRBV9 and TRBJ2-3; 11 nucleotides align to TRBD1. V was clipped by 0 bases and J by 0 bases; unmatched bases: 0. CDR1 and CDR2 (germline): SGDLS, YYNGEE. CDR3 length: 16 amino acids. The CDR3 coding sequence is TGTGCCAGCAGCGTAGGGGACAGGGGGAGCACAGATACGCAGTATTTT. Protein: CASSVGDRGSTDTQYF.

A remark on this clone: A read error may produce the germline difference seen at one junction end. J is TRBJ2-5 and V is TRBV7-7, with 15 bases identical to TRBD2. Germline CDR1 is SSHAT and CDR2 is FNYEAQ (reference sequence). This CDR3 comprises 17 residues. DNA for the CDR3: TGTGCTAGCAGCTTAGGGACTAGCGGGGGGTACCAAGAGACCCAGTACTTC. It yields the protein CASSLGTSGGYQETQYF.

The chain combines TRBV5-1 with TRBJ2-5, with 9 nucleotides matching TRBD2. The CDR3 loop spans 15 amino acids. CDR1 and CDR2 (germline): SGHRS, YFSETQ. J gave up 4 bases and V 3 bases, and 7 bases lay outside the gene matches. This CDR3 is CASSSERGAGETQYF. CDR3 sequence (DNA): TGCGCCAGCAGCTCCGAGCGGGGGGCAGGAGAGACCCAGTACTTC.

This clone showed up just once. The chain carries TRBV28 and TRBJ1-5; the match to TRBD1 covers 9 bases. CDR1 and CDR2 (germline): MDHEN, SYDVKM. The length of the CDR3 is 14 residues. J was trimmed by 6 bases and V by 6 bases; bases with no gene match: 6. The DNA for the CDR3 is TGTGCCAGCAGGGGGACAGGGATGGGTCAGCCCCAGCATTTT. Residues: CASRGTGMGQPQHF. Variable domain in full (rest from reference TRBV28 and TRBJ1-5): DVKVTQSSRYLVKRTGEKVFLECVQDMDHENMFWYRQDPGLGLRLIYFSYDVKMKEKGDIPEGYSVSREKKERFSLILESASTNQTSMYLCASRGTGMGQPQHFGDGTRLSIL.

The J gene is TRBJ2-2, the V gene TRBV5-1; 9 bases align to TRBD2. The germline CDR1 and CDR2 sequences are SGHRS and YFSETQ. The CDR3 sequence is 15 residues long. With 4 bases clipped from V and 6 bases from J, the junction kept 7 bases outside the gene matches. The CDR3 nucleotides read TGCGCCAGCAGCGGGATAGCGGGGGTTGCCGGGGAGCTGTTTTTT. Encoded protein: CASSGIAGVAGELFF.

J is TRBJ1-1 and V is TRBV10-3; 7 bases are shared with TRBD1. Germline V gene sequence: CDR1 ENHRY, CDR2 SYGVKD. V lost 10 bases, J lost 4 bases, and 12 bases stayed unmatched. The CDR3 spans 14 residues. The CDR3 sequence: CASLRTGGVTEAFF. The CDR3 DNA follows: TGTGCCAGCCTAAGGACAGGAGGCGTCACTGAAGCTTTCTTT.

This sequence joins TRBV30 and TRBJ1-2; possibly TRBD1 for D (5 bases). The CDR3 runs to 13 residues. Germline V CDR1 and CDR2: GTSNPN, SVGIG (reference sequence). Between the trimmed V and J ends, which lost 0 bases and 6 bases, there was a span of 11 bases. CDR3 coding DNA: TGTGCCTGGAGTGTACTGGCAGGGAATGGCTACACCTTC. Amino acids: CAWSVLAGNGYTF.

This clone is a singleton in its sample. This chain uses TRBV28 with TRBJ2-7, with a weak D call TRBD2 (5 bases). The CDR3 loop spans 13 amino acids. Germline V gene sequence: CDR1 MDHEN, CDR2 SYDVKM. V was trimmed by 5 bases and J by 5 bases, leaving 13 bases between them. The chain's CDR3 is CASSPSGANEQYF. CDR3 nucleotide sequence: TGTGCCAGCAGTCCGAGCGGCGCTAACGAGCAGTACTTC. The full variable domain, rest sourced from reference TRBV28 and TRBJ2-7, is DVKVTQSSRYLVKRTGEKVFLECVQDMDHENMFWYRQDPGLGLRLIYFSYDVKMKEKGDIPEGYSVSREKKERFSLILESASTNQTSMYLCASSPSGANEQYFGPGTRLTVT.